The 5 T cell receptor beta chains in this list originate from one sample, sequenced in a study of PD-L1 blockade in urothelial cancer. Sequencing used immunoSEQ multiplex PCR; TCRdb keeps in-frame clones, though not all of them. The table shows fewer than 45,000 clones, with about 86% occurring only once. The sequences come from PBMCs, collected around atezolizumab (anti-PD-L1) treatment. These receptors originate from a man aged 55 to 70 with urothelial cancer.

This rearrangement joins TRBV19 to TRBJ2-1; 9 nucleotides align to TRBD2. The CDR3 covers 20 residues. V lost 7 bases and J lost 5; bases outside the gene matches: 24. Germline V gives CDR1 LNHDA, CDR2 SQIVND (reference sequence). The CDR3 DNA reads TGTGCCAGTACCCCAGCCGGGGTCGGACTAGCGACTGGTATTAACAATGAGCAGTTCTTC. As protein: CASTPAGVGLATGINNEQFF.

This clone was seen just once. This rearrangement joins TRBV18 to TRBJ2-3; 11 bases map to TRBD2. CDR3 size: 19 residues. Germline lookup yields CDR1 KGHSH and CDR2 LQKENI. V lost 3 bases to trimming and J lost 0 bases; unmatched junction nucleotides: 11. The CDR3 loop is CASSPINIAGGASTDTQYF. In DNA, the CDR3 is TGTGCCAGCTCACCGATCAACATAGCGGGGGGGGCTAGCACAGATACGCAGTATTTT. The full variable domain, in which reference TRBV18 and TRBJ2-3 provide the parts outside the CDR3, is NAGVMQNPRHLVRRRGQEARLRCSPMKGHSHVYWYRQLPEEGLKFMVYLQKENIIDESGMPKERFSAEFPKEGPSILRIQQVVRGDSAAYFCASSPINIAGGASTDTQYFGPGTRLTVL.

DNA for the CDR3: TGTGCCAGCAGTTATTCTAAGGCCGCAGGAGGGGAGACCCAGTACTTC. Protein product: CASSYSKAAGGETQYF. This chain uses TRBV6-5 with TRBJ2-5; D may be TRBD2 (6 bases). The germline gives CDR1 MNHEY, CDR2 SVGAGI. This CDR3 has 16 residues. V lost 3 bases, J lost 5 bases, and 19 bases lay in between.

Here the CDR3 reads CASSLGQGNNQPQHF. The CDR3 DNA follows: TGCGCCAGCAGCTTGGGACAGGGGAACAATCAGCCCCAGCATTTT. The chain is built from TRBV5-1 and TRBJ1-5, with 8 bases matching TRBD1. The trim removed 0 bases at V and 3 bases at J, leaving 2 bases unmatched. Germline V gives CDR1 SGHRS, CDR2 YFSETQ. The CDR3 runs to 15 residues.

V is TRBV5-6 and J is TRBJ1-2; D gene uncertain. V lost 1 base to trimming and J lost 4 bases, with 11 bases between them. The CDR3 loop spans 14 amino acids. CDR1 is SGHDT, CDR2 YYEEEE, per germline. The CDR3 sequence: CASSLHGEAYGYTF. The DNA of the CDR3 is TGTGCCAGCAGCTTGCACGGGGAGGCCTATGGCTACACCTTC.